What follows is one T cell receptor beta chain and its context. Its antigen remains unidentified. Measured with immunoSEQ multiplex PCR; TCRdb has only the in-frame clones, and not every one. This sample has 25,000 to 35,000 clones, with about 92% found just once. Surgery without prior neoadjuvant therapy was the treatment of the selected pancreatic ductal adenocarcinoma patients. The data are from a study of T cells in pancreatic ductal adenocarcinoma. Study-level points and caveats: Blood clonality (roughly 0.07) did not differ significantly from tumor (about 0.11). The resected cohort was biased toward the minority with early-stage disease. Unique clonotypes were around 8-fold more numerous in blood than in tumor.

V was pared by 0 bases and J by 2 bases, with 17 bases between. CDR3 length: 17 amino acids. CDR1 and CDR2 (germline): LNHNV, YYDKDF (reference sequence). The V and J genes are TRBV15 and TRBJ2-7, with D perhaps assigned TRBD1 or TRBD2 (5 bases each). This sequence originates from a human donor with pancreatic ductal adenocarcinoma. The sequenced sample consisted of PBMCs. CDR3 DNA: TGTGCCACCAGCAGAGATGCCGTTTCGGGACGAACCTACGAGCAGTACTTC. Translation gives CATSRDAVSGRTYEQYF.